This record looks at one T cell receptor beta chain sequence and its context. Methods used by the authors: Amplifying reference gene primers gave estimates of nucleated cell counts. Some clones are missing from TCRdb's copy, which holds only in-frame ones; the method was immunoSEQ multiplex PCR. V, J and clone size are those of that table, while D and trimming were read from the DNA. The profile shows fewer than 200,000 clones, 84% of them singletons. This specimen comes from a study of blood T cell repertoires in COVID-19. The V gene end was trimmed by 4 bases and the J gene end by 5 bases; junction bases not matched to a gene: 14. Germline CDR1 is MGHRA and CDR2 is YSYEKL. This CDR3 spans 17 amino acids.

This clonotype was sampled from a woman aged 30 to 39 who had been exposed to COVID-19. Source material: PBMCs or T cells enriched from blood (not recorded which). The chain carries TRBV4-1 and TRBJ1-3, with TRBD1 matching 7 bases. The CDR3 protein is CASSRWGGTEGRNTIYF. The CDR3, as DNA: TGCGCCAGCAGCCGCTGGGGCGGGACAGAAGGCAGAAACACCATATATTTT.